This T cell receptor (beta chain) was recovered during a study of blood T cell repertoires in COVID-19. Study in general: Specimens from acute and convalescent COVID-19 originated in the United States, Italy and Spain. PBMCs, B-cell-depleted T cells, or T cells provided the cDNA or gDNA that made up the material.

Unmatched junction bases numbered 4, after V lost 5 bases and J lost 9 bases. In germline, CDR1 is SEHNR, CDR2 FQNEAQ (reference sequence). The CDR3 sequence is 12 residues long. Sequencing used immunoSEQ multiplex PCR; TCRdb keeps in-frame clones, though not all of them. The data show 150,000 to 200,000 clones, with 85% to 90% seen just once and almost 1% held by the top ten. The clonotype was recovered from a man younger than 30 with acute or convalescent COVID-19. This sequence joins TRBV7-9 and TRBJ2-1, with 7 bases identical to TRBD1. The material sequenced was peripheral blood. The CDR3 protein is CASSIDRAEQFF. The CDR3 DNA reads as TGTGCCAGCAGCATAGACAGGGCTGAGCAGTTCTTC.